This is a list of T cell receptor beta chains from one sample in a study of human T cells and chemical hapten exposure. MiXCR, applied by TCRdb to the RACE reads, yields one record per CDR3 protein. The data show more than 100,000 distinct CDR3 sequences, around an eighth seen once. Source: whole blood, taken in connection with sensitization to the hapten diphenylcyclopropenone (DPC). These receptors originate from a young woman with alopecia areata. Some clones in this sample may be carry-over from other donors' samples. The CDR3 runs from the conserved cysteine through the conserved F or W. The order of the fields is J gene, clone size, V gene, D gene, CDR3 DNA, CDR3 protein. The D gene is left open where the match is weak. The size entry is marked missing in some rows and otherwise reads once, few, many or a size class.

J gene: TRBJ2-7
clone size: NA
V gene: TRBV7-2
D gene: TRBD1
CDR3 DNA: TGTGCCAGCAGCATAGACAGGGCATACGAGCAGTACTTC
CDR3 protein: CASSIDRAYEQYF

J gene: TRBJ1-4
clone size: NA
V gene: TRBV5-5
D gene: NA
CDR3 DNA: TGTGCCAGCAGCCCCCTCCGGAACGAGGAAAAACTGTTTTTT
CDR3 protein: CASSPLRNEEKLFF

J gene: TRBJ1-5
clone size: NA
V gene: TRBV7-2
D gene: NA
CDR3 DNA: TGTGCCAGCAGCTTGATGGAGGTAGGCAACAATCAGCCCCAGCATTTT
CDR3 protein: CASSLMEVGNNQPQHF

J gene: TRBJ2-2
clone size: NA
V gene: TRBV5-5
D gene: NA
CDR3 DNA: TGTGCCAGCAGCTTGTGGGCAGTCGGCAGGGTTAACACCGGGGAGCTGTTTTTT
CDR3 protein: CASSLWAVGRVNTGELFF

J gene: TRBJ1-1
clone size: few
V gene: TRBV28
D gene: NA
CDR3 DNA: TGTGCCAGCAGTTTGTATTGGGGAATGAACACTGAAGCTTTCTTT
CDR3 protein: CASSLYWGMNTEAFF

J gene: TRBJ2-2
clone size: once
V gene: TRBV6-8
D gene: NA
CDR3 DNA: TGTGCCAGCATTAGGAGGGAACTTCCCGGGGAGCTGTTTTTT
CDR3 protein: CASIRRELPGELFF

J gene: TRBJ2-2
clone size: NA
V gene: TRBV7-6
D gene: NA
CDR3 DNA: TGTGCCAGCAGCTTATTCAACGGGGAGCTGTTTTTT
CDR3 protein: CASSLFNGELFF

J gene: TRBJ2-2
clone size: few
V gene: TRBV6-5
D gene: TRBD1
CDR3 DNA: TGTGCCAGCAGCCCGGCAGGGGGCGGAGAAACCGGGGAGCTGTTTTTT
CDR3 protein: CASSPAGGGETGELFF

J gene: TRBJ2-7
clone size: NA
V gene: TRBV7-2
D gene: NA
CDR3 DNA: TGTGCCAGCAGCTTAAGCAGGGTCCCCAACTACGAGCAGTACTTC
CDR3 protein: CASSLSRVPNYEQYF

J gene: TRBJ2-4
clone size: NA
V gene: TRBV20-1
D gene: NA
CDR3 DNA: TGCAGTGCTAGAGACTCTGACAGAGGGTTCGCCAAAAACATTCAGTACTTC
CDR3 protein: CSARDSDRGFAKNIQYF

J gene: TRBJ2-2
clone size: few
V gene: TRBV7-9
D gene: NA
CDR3 DNA: TGTGCCAGCAGCTTAGTCAACGCGAACACCGGGGAGCTGTTTTTT
CDR3 protein: CASSLVNANTGELFF

J gene: TRBJ2-1
clone size: NA
V gene: TRBV7-2
D gene: TRBD2
CDR3 DNA: TGTGCCAGCAGCTTAAATGGCGGGGGGTACAATGAGCAGTTCTTC
CDR3 protein: CASSLNGGGYNEQFF

J gene: TRBJ1-1
clone size: few
V gene: TRBV28
D gene: NA
CDR3 DNA: TGTGCCAGCACCTTAAATCAGGGGACAACTTTCTTT
CDR3 protein: CASTLNQGTTFF

J gene: TRBJ2-1
clone size: NA
V gene: TRBV7-6
D gene: TRBD2
CDR3 DNA: TGTGCCAGCAGCTCTCTTGGGGGGGGGAGCTCCTACAATGAGCAGTTCTTC
CDR3 protein: CASSSLGGGSSYNEQFF

J gene: TRBJ2-1
clone size: NA
V gene: TRBV20-1
D gene: NA
CDR3 DNA: TGCAGTGTAGGGGGGGGACGTTACAATGAGCAGTTCTTC
CDR3 protein: CSVGGGRYNEQFF

J gene: TRBJ2-6
clone size: few
V gene: TRBV7-2
D gene: NA
CDR3 DNA: TGTGCCAGCAGCTTAGGGAGGGCCCGGTCTGGGGCCAACGTCCTGACTTTC
CDR3 protein: CASSLGRARSGANVLTF

J gene: TRBJ2-5
clone size: NA
V gene: TRBV11-2
D gene: TRBD2
CDR3 DNA: TGTGCCAGCAGCCTAGCGGGTTCGTGGGAGACCCAGTACTTC
CDR3 protein: CASSLAGSWETQYF

J gene: TRBJ1-5
clone size: few
V gene: TRBV12-3/TRBV12-4
D gene: TRBD1
CDR3 DNA: TGTGCCAGCAGTTCAGGACAGGGGGGCAATCAGCCCCAGCATTTT
CDR3 protein: CASSSGQGGNQPQHF

J gene: TRBJ2-2
clone size: many
V gene: TRBV6-2/TRBV6-3
D gene: NA
CDR3 DNA: TGTGCCAGCAGTAGTCGGGGGCTGGCCACCGGGGAGCTGTTTTTT
CDR3 protein: CASSSRGLATGELFF

J gene: TRBJ2-1
clone size: few
V gene: TRBV19
D gene: TRBD2
CDR3 DNA: TGTGCCAGTAAAGGGAGGAAGGAGGGTAGCGGGGGCCTTCCCTACAATGAGCAGTTCTTC
CDR3 protein: CASKGRKEGSGGLPYNEQFF

J gene: TRBJ1-2
clone size: NA
V gene: TRBV14
D gene: NA
CDR3 DNA: TGTGCCAGCAGCCAAGTTGGAGGGAGACTTAACTATGGCTACACCTTC
CDR3 protein: CASSQVGGRLNYGYTF

J gene: TRBJ2-7
clone size: few
V gene: TRBV18
D gene: NA
CDR3 DNA: TGTGCCAGCTCACCTTGGAGCGGAAACGAGCAGTACTTC
CDR3 protein: CASSPWSGNEQYF

J gene: TRBJ1-3
clone size: few
V gene: TRBV29-1
D gene: NA
CDR3 DNA: TGCAGCGTCGCCACGGAATATGGAAACACCATATATTTT
CDR3 protein: CSVATEYGNTIYF

J gene: TRBJ2-3
clone size: few
V gene: TRBV6-2/TRBV6-3
D gene: NA
CDR3 DNA: TGTGCCAGCAGTTTCGCTGATACTACGCAGTATTTT
CDR3 protein: CASSFADTTQYF

J gene: TRBJ1-4
clone size: many
V gene: TRBV28
D gene: TRBD1
CDR3 DNA: TGTGCCAGCAGTTTATCCGGACAGGGGTTATATGAAAAACTGTTTTTT
CDR3 protein: CASSLSGQGLYEKLFF

J gene: TRBJ1-1
clone size: few
V gene: TRBV28
D gene: NA
CDR3 DNA: TGTGCCAGCAGTTTAGGGTCCCTGACCACTGAAGCTTTCTTT
CDR3 protein: CASSLGSLTTEAFF

J gene: TRBJ1-3
clone size: NA
V gene: TRBV20-1
D gene: NA
CDR3 DNA: TGCAGTGCTCCCAGGGTCTCTGGAAACACCATATATTTT
CDR3 protein: CSAPRVSGNTIYF

J gene: TRBJ1-4
clone size: many
V gene: TRBV4-1
D gene: NA
CDR3 DNA: TGCGCCAGCAGCCAAGCGGTTGGGGAAAAACTGTTTTTT
CDR3 protein: CASSQAVGEKLFF

J gene: TRBJ2-1
clone size: few
V gene: TRBV12-3/TRBV12-4
D gene: TRBD1
CDR3 DNA: TGTGCCAGCACCCCGAGGGGGCCCGGTGAGCAGTTCTTC
CDR3 protein: CASTPRGPGEQFF

J gene: TRBJ1-1
clone size: NA
V gene: TRBV6-2/TRBV6-3
D gene: NA
CDR3 DNA: TGTGCCAGCAGTTACTCAGGGTTGAACACTGAAGCTTTCTTT
CDR3 protein: CASSYSGLNTEAFF

J gene: TRBJ2-1
clone size: few
V gene: TRBV6-2/TRBV6-3
D gene: NA
CDR3 DNA: TGTGCCAGCAGTTACGTAACGGTCAATGAGCAGTTCTTC
CDR3 protein: CASSYVTVNEQFF

J gene: TRBJ1-3
clone size: few
V gene: TRBV12-3/TRBV12-4
D gene: TRBD1
CDR3 DNA: TGTGCCAGCATCGCCGGGACAGGGGCTGGAAACACCATATATTTT
CDR3 protein: CASIAGTGAGNTIYF

J gene: TRBJ2-1
clone size: few
V gene: TRBV29-1
D gene: NA
CDR3 DNA: TGCAGCGTTGGGACCAATGAGCAGTTCTTC
CDR3 protein: CSVGTNEQFF

J gene: TRBJ1-6
clone size: many
V gene: TRBV18
D gene: TRBD1
CDR3 DNA: TGTGCCAGCTCACCTCTCCGGACAGGGACGGAATCCACCTATAATTCACCCCTCCACTTT
CDR3 protein: CASSPLRTGTESTYNSPLHF

J gene: TRBJ1-6
clone size: NA
V gene: TRBV5-1
D gene: NA
CDR3 DNA: TGCGCCAGCAGCTTGTCGGGGTCCTATAATTCACCCCTCCACTTT
CDR3 protein: CASSLSGSYNSPLHF

J gene: TRBJ2-3
clone size: few
V gene: TRBV2
D gene: TRBD2
CDR3 DNA: TGTGCCAGCATGAGCGGACTAGCGGGGAGCACAGATACGCAGTATTTT
CDR3 protein: CASMSGLAGSTDTQYF

J gene: TRBJ1-1
clone size: few
V gene: TRBV28
D gene: NA
CDR3 DNA: TGTGCCAGCAGTTTTATGACGAACACTGAAGCTTTCTTT
CDR3 protein: CASSFMTNTEAFF

J gene: TRBJ1-2
clone size: few
V gene: TRBV12-3/TRBV12-4
D gene: NA
CDR3 DNA: TGTGCCAGCAGTTTTCAGGGCGTGAGCTATGGCTACACCTTC
CDR3 protein: CASSFQGVSYGYTF

J gene: TRBJ1-6
clone size: many
V gene: TRBV28
D gene: NA
CDR3 DNA: TGTGCCAGCAGTCCTCCGCCTGGACAACTTGGCTCAGCGAACTATTTTAATTCACCCCTCCACTTT
CDR3 protein: CASSPPPGQLGSANYFNSPLHF

J gene: TRBJ1-5
clone size: many
V gene: TRBV20-1
D gene: NA
CDR3 DNA: TGCAGTGCTAGACAAGGGGCGAGAGGCAATCAGCCCCAGCATTTT
CDR3 protein: CSARQGARGNQPQHF

J gene: TRBJ1-2
clone size: many
V gene: TRBV7-3
D gene: NA
CDR3 DNA: TGTGCCAGCAGCTTATTTGGGGGGCCGGAGCGGAACGGCTACACCTTC
CDR3 protein: CASSLFGGPERNGYTF

J gene: TRBJ2-1
clone size: few
V gene: TRBV6-1
D gene: NA
CDR3 DNA: TGTGCCAGCAATGCCGGTTCCTCCTACAATGAGCAGTTCTTC
CDR3 protein: CASNAGSSYNEQFF

J gene: TRBJ1-1
clone size: few
V gene: TRBV20-1
D gene: NA
CDR3 DNA: TGCAGTGCTAGAAGGCGTCGCACTGAAGCTTTCTTT
CDR3 protein: CSARRRRTEAFF

J gene: TRBJ2-3
clone size: NA
V gene: TRBV4-3
D gene: NA
CDR3 DNA: TGCGCCAGCAGCCAAGATGGAAAGGCGACAGATACGCAGTATTTT
CDR3 protein: CASSQDGKATDTQYF

J gene: TRBJ2-7
clone size: NA
V gene: TRBV7-9
D gene: NA
CDR3 DNA: TGTGCCAGCAGTAACGCCTACGAGCAGTACTTC
CDR3 protein: CASSNAYEQYF

J gene: TRBJ2-2
clone size: few
V gene: TRBV12-3/TRBV12-4
D gene: TRBD2
CDR3 DNA: TGTGCCAGCCATCCCTTGGCGGGGGGGAACACCGGGGAGCTGTTTTTT
CDR3 protein: CASHPLAGGNTGELFF

J gene: TRBJ2-7
clone size: NA
V gene: TRBV7-2
D gene: TRBD2
CDR3 DNA: TGTGCCAGCAGCTTACAACTAGCGTTCTCCTACGAGCAGTACTTC
CDR3 protein: CASSLQLAFSYEQYF

J gene: TRBJ1-2
clone size: many
V gene: TRBV29-1
D gene: NA
CDR3 DNA: TGCAGCGTTGGGGGCAACTATGGCTACACCTTC
CDR3 protein: CSVGGNYGYTF

J gene: TRBJ1-5
clone size: many
V gene: TRBV20-1
D gene: NA
CDR3 DNA: TGCAGTGCTAGGTGGCAGAATAGCAATCAGCCCCAGCATTTT
CDR3 protein: CSARWQNSNQPQHF

J gene: TRBJ1-6
clone size: NA
V gene: TRBV3-1
D gene: TRBD1
CDR3 DNA: TGTGCCAGCTGCAGGGGGTCGGCTAGTTCACCCCTCCACTTT
CDR3 protein: CASCRGSASSPLHF

J gene: TRBJ1-1
clone size: NA
V gene: TRBV6-2/TRBV6-3
D gene: NA
CDR3 DNA: TGTGCCAGCAGTAACGGACAGGAAGCTTTCTTT
CDR3 protein: CASSNGQEAFF

J gene: TRBJ1-1
clone size: few
V gene: TRBV25-1
D gene: NA
CDR3 DNA: TGTGCCAGCAGTGACGATCCCCAGAGGACACCTGAAGCTTTCTTT
CDR3 protein: CASSDDPQRTPEAFF

J gene: TRBJ2-1
clone size: once
V gene: TRBV6-4
D gene: NA
CDR3 DNA: TGTGCCAGCAGTGCGGGTCAGGGTTCCTACAATGAGCAGTTCTTC
CDR3 protein: CASSAGQGSYNEQFF

J gene: TRBJ1-5
clone size: few
V gene: TRBV4-3
D gene: NA
CDR3 DNA: TGCGCCAGCAGCCAGTCCGCGCATCAGCCCCAGCATTTT
CDR3 protein: CASSQSAHQPQHF

J gene: TRBJ1-1
clone size: few
V gene: TRBV27
D gene: NA
CDR3 DNA: TGTGCCAGCAGTTTTTTGCAGAACACTGAAGCTTTCTTT
CDR3 protein: CASSFLQNTEAFF

J gene: TRBJ1-2
clone size: few
V gene: TRBV6-5
D gene: NA
CDR3 DNA: TGTGCCAGCAGTTACGGGGTACAGTCTAACTATGGCTACACCTTC
CDR3 protein: CASSYGVQSNYGYTF

J gene: TRBJ2-3
clone size: NA
V gene: TRBV7-9
D gene: TRBD2
CDR3 DNA: TGTGCCAGCAGCTTTTCTGCGGGGGGGCCAGTAGATACGCAGTATTTT
CDR3 protein: CASSFSAGGPVDTQYF

J gene: TRBJ1-1
clone size: NA
V gene: TRBV7-6
D gene: NA
CDR3 DNA: TGTGCCAGCAGCCCGACGGGGAGCGACACTGAAGCTTTCTTT
CDR3 protein: CASSPTGSDTEAFF

J gene: TRBJ1-4
clone size: many
V gene: TRBV7-9
D gene: TRBD1
CDR3 DNA: TGTGCCAGCAGAAAGTCCGGGACAGGGAATGAAAAACTGTTTTTT
CDR3 protein: CASRKSGTGNEKLFF

J gene: TRBJ2-1
clone size: NA
V gene: TRBV2
D gene: TRBD2
CDR3 DNA: TGTGCCAGCAGGAGGGGGACTAGCCCCCTTTTTGGTGAGCAGTTCTTC
CDR3 protein: CASRRGTSPLFGEQFF